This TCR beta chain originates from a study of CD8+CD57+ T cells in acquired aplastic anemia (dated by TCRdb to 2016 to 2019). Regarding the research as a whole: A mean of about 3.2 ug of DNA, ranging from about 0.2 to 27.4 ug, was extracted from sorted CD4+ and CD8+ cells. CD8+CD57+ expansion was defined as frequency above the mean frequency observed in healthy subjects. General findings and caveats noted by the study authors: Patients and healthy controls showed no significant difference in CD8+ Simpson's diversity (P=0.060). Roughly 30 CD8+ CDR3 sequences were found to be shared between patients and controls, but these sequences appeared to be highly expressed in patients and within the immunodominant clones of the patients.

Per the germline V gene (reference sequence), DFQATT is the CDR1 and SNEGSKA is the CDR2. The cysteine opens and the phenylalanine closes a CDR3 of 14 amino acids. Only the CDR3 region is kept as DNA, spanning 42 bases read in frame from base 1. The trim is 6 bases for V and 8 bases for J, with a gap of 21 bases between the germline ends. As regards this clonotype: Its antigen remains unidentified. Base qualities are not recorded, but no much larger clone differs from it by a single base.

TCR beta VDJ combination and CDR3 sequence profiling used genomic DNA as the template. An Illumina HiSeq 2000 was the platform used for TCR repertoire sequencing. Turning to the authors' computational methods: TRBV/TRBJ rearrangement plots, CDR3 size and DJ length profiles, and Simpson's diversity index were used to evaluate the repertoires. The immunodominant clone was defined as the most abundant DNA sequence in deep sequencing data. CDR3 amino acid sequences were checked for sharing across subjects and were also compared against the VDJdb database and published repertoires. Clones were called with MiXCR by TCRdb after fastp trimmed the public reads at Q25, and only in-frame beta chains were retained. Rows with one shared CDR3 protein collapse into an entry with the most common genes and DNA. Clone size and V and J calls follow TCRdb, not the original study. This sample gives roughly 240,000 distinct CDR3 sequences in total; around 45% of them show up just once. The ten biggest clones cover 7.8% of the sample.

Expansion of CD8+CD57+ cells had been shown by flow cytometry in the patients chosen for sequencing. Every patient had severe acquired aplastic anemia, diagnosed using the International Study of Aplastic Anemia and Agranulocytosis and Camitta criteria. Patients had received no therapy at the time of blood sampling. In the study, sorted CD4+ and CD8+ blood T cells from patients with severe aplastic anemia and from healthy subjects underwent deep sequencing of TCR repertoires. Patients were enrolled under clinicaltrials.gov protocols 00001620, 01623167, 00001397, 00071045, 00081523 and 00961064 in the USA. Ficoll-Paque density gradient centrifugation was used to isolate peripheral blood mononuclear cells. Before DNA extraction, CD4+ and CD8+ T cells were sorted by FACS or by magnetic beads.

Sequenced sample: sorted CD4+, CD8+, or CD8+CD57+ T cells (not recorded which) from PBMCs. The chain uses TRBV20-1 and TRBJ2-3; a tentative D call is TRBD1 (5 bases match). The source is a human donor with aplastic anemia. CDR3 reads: CSAARQNLKITQYF. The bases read TGCAGTGCCGCCCGACAGAACCTTAAGATTACGCAGTATTTT.